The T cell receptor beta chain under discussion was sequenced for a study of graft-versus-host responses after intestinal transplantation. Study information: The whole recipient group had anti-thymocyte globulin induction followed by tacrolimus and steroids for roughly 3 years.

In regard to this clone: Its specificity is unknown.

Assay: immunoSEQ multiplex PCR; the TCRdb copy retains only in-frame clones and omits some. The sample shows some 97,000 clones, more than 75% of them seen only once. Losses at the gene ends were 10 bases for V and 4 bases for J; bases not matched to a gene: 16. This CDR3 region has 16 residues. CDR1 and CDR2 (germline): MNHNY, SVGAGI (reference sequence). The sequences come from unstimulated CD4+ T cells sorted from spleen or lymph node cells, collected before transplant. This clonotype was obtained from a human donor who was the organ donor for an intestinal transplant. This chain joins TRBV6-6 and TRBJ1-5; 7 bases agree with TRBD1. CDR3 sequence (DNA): TGTGCCATTTCGGACAGGCTAGTACGGGAAAATCAGCCCCAGCATTTT. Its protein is CAISDRLVRENQPQHF.